This record looks at one T cell receptor beta chain sequence and its context. Diagnoses were made from clinical symptoms, serum measures (thyroxine and TRAb), thyroid ultrasound and orbital computed tomography. The sample is drawn from a study of T cells in Graves' hyperthyroidism and ophthalmopathy. The TCR beta CDR3 regions underwent amplification using RNA transcripts as the source. Using the HTBI primer set, a first-round RT-PCR was run on the TCR CDR3. MiXCR was run by TCRdb on the multiplex PCR reads, yielding one entry per CDR3 protein. The table shows over 400,000 distinct CDR3 sequences, with roughly 23% occurring only once. The CDR3 loop spans 14 amino acids. V was shortened by 3 bases and J by 7 bases, with 16 bases between the two germline ends. Germline CDR1 and CDR2: SNHLY and FYNNEI.

This clonotype was sampled from an older woman with Graves' ophthalmopathy. The V gene is TRBV2, the J gene TRBJ2-7; D possibly corresponds to TRBD2 (5 bases). Sequenced input: blood. The DNA of the CDR3 is TGTGCCAGCAGTGACTCATGGACTGCGGTTGAGCAGTACTTC. It yields the protein CASSDSWTAVEQYF.